This entry lists 18 T cell receptor beta chains sequenced from one sample in a study of cytomegalovirus exposure and HLA in healthy donors. 13 Jbeta primers and 60 Vbeta primers were used for the PCR. Sequenced by immunoSEQ multiplex PCR; TCRdb stores in-frame clones only, minus some. Across about 140,000 clones, the top ten clones capture roughly 3% of the sample. Sequencing used PBMCs. Receptor source: a man aged 40-55 years in good health and CMV-seronegative.

V usage is TRBV29-1 and J usage is TRBJ2-3; tentatively, D is TRBD2 (6 bases). V was shortened by 5 bases and J by 4 bases, with 13 bases between the two germline ends. The CDR3 runs to 13 residues. The V gene's germline CDR1 is SQVTM and CDR2 ANQGSEA. DNA for the CDR3: TGCAGCGTTCGAGACAGCGGGCCAGATACGCAGTATTTT. Protein: CSVRDSGPDTQYF.

The chain uses TRBV15 and TRBJ2-3; 9 bases agree with TRBD2. The CDR3 covers 16 residues. The junction had 8 bases not matched to a gene; V was cut back by 1 base and J by 6 bases. Germline lookup yields CDR1 LNHNV and CDR2 YYDKDF (reference sequence). This CDR3 is CATSRGMAGGTDTQYF. CDR3 DNA: TGTGCCACCAGCAGAGGGATGGCGGGGGGGACTGATACGCAGTATTTT.

The CDR3 DNA follows: TGTGCCAGCAGCTTAGGGGGACTAGCGGGGGGTGAGCAGTTCTTC. It is translated as CASSLGGLAGGEQFF. The chain links TRBV7-2 to TRBJ2-1; TRBD2 aligns across 15 bases. Germline values: CDR1 SGHTA, CDR2 FQGNSA. V lost 1 base, J lost 9 bases, and 1 base stayed unmatched. The CDR3 loop spans 15 amino acids.

V and J are TRBV7-9 and TRBJ2-7, with 7 nucleotides matching TRBD1. CDR1 is SEHNR and CDR2 is FQNEAQ in the germline V gene (reference sequence). This CDR3 comprises 15 residues. Unmatched junction bases numbered 10, after V lost 5 bases and J lost 3 bases. The CDR3 DNA reads TGTGCCAGCAGCCAAGGCACAGGGGATTTCTACGAGCAGTACTTC. It specifies CASSQGTGDFYEQYF.

J is TRBJ1-2 and V is TRBV6-5; D call uncertain. The germline CDR1 and CDR2 sequences are MNHEY and SVGAGI. The CDR3 is 14 amino acids. Trimming took off 3 bases at V and 3 bases at J, with 11 bases between the two ends. The CDR3 spells CASSYRGEYYGYTF. CDR3 DNA sequence: TGTGCCAGCAGTTATCGGGGAGAGTACTATGGCTACACCTTC.

V is TRBV5-1 and J is TRBJ2-7; TRBD1 matches at 9 bases. The CDR3 spans 14 residues. The V segment lost 4 bases and the J segment 6 bases; nucleotides outside the gene matches: 8. CDR1 and CDR2 (germline): SGHRS, YFSETQ. CDR3 loop: CASSTGQGRVEQYF. The CDR3 DNA follows: TGCGCCAGCAGCACGGGACAGGGTAGGGTCGAGCAGTACTTC.

This sequence joins TRBV6-6 and TRBJ2-4, with D possibly TRBD1 on 7 matching bases. The CDR3 is made up of 16 amino acids. V lost 2 bases, J lost 2 bases, and 13 bases lay in between. Germline assignment: CDR1 MNHNY and CDR2 SVGAGI (reference sequence). The CDR3 is CASSYPGGSTKNIQYF. The CDR3, as DNA: TGTGCCAGCAGTTACCCAGGGGGGAGTACCAAAAACATTCAGTACTTC.

The CDR3 DNA follows: TGTGCCAGCACCGGAGGGACAGCCTACAATGAGCAGTTCTTC. It is translated as CASTGGTAYNEQFF. This chain uses TRBV6-1 with TRBJ2-1; D perhaps matches TRBD1 (7 bases). The germline CDR1 and CDR2 sequences are MNHNS and SASEGT. Trimming pared 7 bases from V and 2 bases from J, leaving 12 bases between. The CDR3 covers 14 residues.

The rearrangement joins TRBV6-1 to TRBJ2-5, with TRBD2 matching over 9 bases. Germline V gene lookup returns CDR1 MNHNS and CDR2 SASEGT. The CDR3 loop spans 13 amino acids. V gave up 6 bases and J gave up 5 bases; unmatched junction bases: 4. In DNA form, the CDR3 reads TGTGCCAGCAGGAAGCGGGGGGTGGAGACCCAGTACTTC. Protein: CASRKRGVETQYF.

The CDR3 sequence: CASNLRGTEITAGELFF. For the CDR3, the DNA is TGTGCCAGCAACCTTAGAGGGACAGAAATTACGGCCGGGGAGCTGTTTTTT. The V call is TRBV27, the J call TRBJ2-2, with 7 bases aligning to TRBD1. Unmatched junction bases numbered 17, after V lost 7 bases and J lost 6 bases. There are 17 residues in the CDR3. Germline CDR1 and CDR2: MNHEY and SMNVEV (reference sequence).

The chain links TRBV18 to TRBJ1-3, with 10 bases aligning to TRBD1. The ends lost 5 bases at V and 4 bases at J; junction bases unmatched: 8. This CDR3 has 16 residues. Germline V gene data show CDR1 as KGHSH and CDR2 as LQKENI. The DNA for the CDR3 is TGTGCCAGCTCAAACACCGGGACAGGGGTCGGAAACACCATATATTTT. As protein: CASSNTGTGVGNTIYF.

The gene calls are TRBV6-5 and TRBJ2-1; 8 bases line up with TRBD2. The CDR3 is 14 residues long. The ends lost 5 bases at V and 5 bases at J; junction bases unmatched: 5. Germline CDR1 reads MNHEY; CDR2 reads SVGAGI. This CDR3 reads CASSPYGGDNEQFF. The DNA of the CDR3 is TGTGCCAGCAGTCCCTACGGGGGGGACAATGAGCAGTTCTTC.

The J gene is TRBJ2-5, the V gene TRBV29-1; D perhaps matches TRBD1 (5 bases). Germline V gene lookup returns CDR1 SQVTM and CDR2 ANQGSEA. V lost 0 bases and J 4 bases, leaving 12 bases between the germline ends. This CDR3 contains 14 residues. This CDR3 is CSVEDVGHSETQYF. CDR3 sequence (DNA): TGCAGCGTTGAAGATGTAGGACACTCAGAGACCCAGTACTTC.

The chain uses TRBV11-1 and TRBJ1-3; D remains unclear. There are 14 residues in the CDR3. V was trimmed by 3 bases and J by 4 bases, leaving 10 bases between them. Germline V CDR1 and CDR2: SGHAT, FQDESV (reference sequence). Written as DNA, the CDR3 is TGTGCCAGCAGCTTGGGCAGGTCCGGAAACACCATATATTTT. It codes for CASSLGRSGNTIYF.

V is TRBV28 and J is TRBJ1-2, with TRBD1 matching 10 bases. Trimming took 5 bases from V and 4 from J; bases not matched to a gene: 7. CDR3 length: 15 amino acids. CDR1 is MDHEN and CDR2 is SYDVKM in the germline V gene. The CDR3 nucleotides are TGTGCCAGCAGTAGGACAGGGGGAGGGATCTATGGCTACACCTTC. This sequence encodes CASSRTGGGIYGYTF.

The chain is built from TRBV2 and TRBJ1-6; D uncertain. Germline-derived CDR1 and CDR2 are SNHLY and FYNNEI. The ends were cut back, 7 bases at V and 7 bases at J, with 11 bases in the middle. The CDR3 consists of 13 residues. In DNA, the CDR3 is TGTGCCAGCACCCTGAACACAAATTCACCCCTCCACTTT. This gives the protein CASTLNTNSPLHF.

The chain carries TRBV5-1 and TRBJ2-2, with 12 positions matching TRBD2. Germline CDR1 is SGHRS and CDR2 is YFSETQ. The CDR3 length is 15 residues. V lost 3 bases, J lost 7 bases, and 4 bases stayed unmatched. The CDR3 spells CASSSSGGVIGELFF. The DNA for the CDR3 is TGCGCCAGCAGCTCTAGCGGGGGGGTGATCGGGGAGCTGTTTTTT. The whole variable domain, remainder taken from reference TRBV5-1 and TRBJ2-2, is KAGVTQTPRYLIKTRGQQVTLSCSPISGHRSVSWYQQTPGQGLQFLFEYFSETQRNKGNFPGRFSGRQFSNSRSEMNVSTLELGDSALYLCASSSSGGVIGELFFGEGSRLTVL.

V usage is TRBV5-1 and J usage is TRBJ1-4; 8 bases match TRBD1. CDR3 length equals 13 residues. Unmatched junction bases numbered 0, after V lost 0 bases and J lost 8 bases. Germline-derived CDR1 and CDR2 are SGHRS and YFSETQ. This CDR3 reads CASSLGTGEKLFF. The CDR3 DNA follows: TGCGCCAGCAGCTTGGGGACAGGGGAAAAACTGTTTTTT.